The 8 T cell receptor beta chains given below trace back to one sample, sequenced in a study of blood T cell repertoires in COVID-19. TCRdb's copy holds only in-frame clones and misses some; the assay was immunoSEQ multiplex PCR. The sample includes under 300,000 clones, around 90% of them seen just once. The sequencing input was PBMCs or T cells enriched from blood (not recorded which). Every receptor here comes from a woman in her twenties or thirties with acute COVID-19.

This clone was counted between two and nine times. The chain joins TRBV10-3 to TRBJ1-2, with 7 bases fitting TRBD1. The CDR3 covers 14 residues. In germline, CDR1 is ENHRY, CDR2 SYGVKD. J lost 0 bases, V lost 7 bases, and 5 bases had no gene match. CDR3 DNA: TGTGCCATCACCCAGGGGGGAACTAACTATGGCTACACCTTC. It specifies CAITQGGTNYGYTF.

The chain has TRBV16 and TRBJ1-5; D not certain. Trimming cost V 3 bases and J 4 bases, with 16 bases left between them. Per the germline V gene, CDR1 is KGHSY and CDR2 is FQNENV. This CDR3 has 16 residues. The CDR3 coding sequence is TGTGCCAGCAGCCACCTACACGGGGATGGGAATCAGCCCCAGCATTTT. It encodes CASSHLHGDGNQPQHF.

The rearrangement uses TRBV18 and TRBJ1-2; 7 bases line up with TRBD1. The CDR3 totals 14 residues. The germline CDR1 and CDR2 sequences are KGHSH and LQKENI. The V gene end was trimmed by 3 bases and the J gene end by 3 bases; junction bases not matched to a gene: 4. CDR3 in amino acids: CASSPRQGDYGYTF. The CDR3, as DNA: TGTGCCAGCTCACCGCGACAGGGAGACTATGGCTACACCTTC.

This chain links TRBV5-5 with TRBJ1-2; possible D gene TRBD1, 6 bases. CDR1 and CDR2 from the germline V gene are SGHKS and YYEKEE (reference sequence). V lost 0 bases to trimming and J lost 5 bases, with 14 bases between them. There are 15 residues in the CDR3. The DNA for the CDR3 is TGTGCCAGCAGCTTGGCCTGGGACAACCCGTATGGCTACACCTTC. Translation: CASSLAWDNPYGYTF.

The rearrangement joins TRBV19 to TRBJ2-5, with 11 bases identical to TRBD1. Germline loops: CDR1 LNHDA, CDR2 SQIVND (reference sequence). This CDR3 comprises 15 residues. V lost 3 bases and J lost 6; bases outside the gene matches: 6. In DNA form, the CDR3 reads TGTGCCAGTAGTATTTCTGGACAGGGGGCTCAGACCCAGTACTTC. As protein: CASSISGQGAQTQYF.

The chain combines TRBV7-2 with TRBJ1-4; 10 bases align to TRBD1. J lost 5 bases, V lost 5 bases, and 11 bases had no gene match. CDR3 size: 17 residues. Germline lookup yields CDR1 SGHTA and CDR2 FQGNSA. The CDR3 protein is CASSLDRGRSLNEKLFF. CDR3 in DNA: TGTGCCAGCAGCCTCGACAGGGGGCGCTCCTTGAATGAAAAACTGTTTTTT. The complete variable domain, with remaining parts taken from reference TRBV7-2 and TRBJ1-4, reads GAGVSQSPSNKVTEKGKDVELRCDPISGHTALYWYRQSLGQGLEFLIYFQGNSAPDKSGLPSDRFSAERTGGSVSTLTIQRTQQEDSAVYLCASSLDRGRSLNEKLFFGSGTQLSVL.

The CDR3 is CASSEDIGLGSATNEKLFF. DNA of the CDR3: TGTGCCAGCAGTGAGGATATAGGGTTAGGGAGCGCAACTAATGAAAAACTGTTTTTT. This sequence joins TRBV6-1 and TRBJ1-4, with D hard to call. The V gene lost 3 bases and the J gene lost 0 bases, with 20 bases spanning the gap. Germline CDR1 and CDR2: MNHNS and SASEGT. CDR3 length: 19 residues.

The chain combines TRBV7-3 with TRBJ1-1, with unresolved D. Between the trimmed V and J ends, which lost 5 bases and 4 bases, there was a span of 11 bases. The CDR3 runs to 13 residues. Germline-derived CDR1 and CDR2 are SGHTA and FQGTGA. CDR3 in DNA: TGTGCCAGCAGCCCAACCCACGGCACTGAAGCTTTCTTT. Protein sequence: CASSPTHGTEAFF.